This entry concerns a single T cell receptor beta chain. Its cognate antigen is unknown. Trimming at V came to 5 bases and at J to 0 bases, leaving 10 bases not matched to a gene. CDR3 length equals 17 residues. CDR1 and CDR2 (germline): SEHNR, FQNEAQ (reference sequence). These data come from a study of T cell responses to AZD1222 COVID-19 vaccine. Findings and limits, study-wide: Vaccination with two AZD1222 doses was followed by a rise in Spike-specific TCR breadth and depth.

The protocol was immunoSEQ multiplex PCR, while the TCRdb copy is restricted to in-frame clones and leaves out a portion. The table includes 120,000 to 150,000 clones, under 95% detected once. The TCR was taken from an adult in good health. The genes are TRBV7-9 and TRBJ1-3; 7 bases map to TRBD1. Sequenced material: peripheral blood, taken on day 0 of AZD1222 vaccination. DNA of the CDR3: TGTGCCAGCAGCACCGCGGGACAGCTTAGCTCTGGAAACACCATATATTTT. Translated: CASSTAGQLSSGNTIYF.